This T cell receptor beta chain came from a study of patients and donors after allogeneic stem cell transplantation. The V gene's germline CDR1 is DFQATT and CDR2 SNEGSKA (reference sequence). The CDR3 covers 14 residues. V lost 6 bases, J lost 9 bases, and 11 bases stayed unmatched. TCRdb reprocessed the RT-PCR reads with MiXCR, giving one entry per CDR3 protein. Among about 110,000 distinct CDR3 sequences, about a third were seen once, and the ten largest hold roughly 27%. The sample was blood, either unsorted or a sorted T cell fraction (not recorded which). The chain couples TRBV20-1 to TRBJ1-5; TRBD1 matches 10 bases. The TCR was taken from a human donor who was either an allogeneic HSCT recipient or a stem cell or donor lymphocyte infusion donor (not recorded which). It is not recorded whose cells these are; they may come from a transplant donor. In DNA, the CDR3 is TGCAGTGCAAATGACAGGGGGCCTCCACGGCCCCAGCATTTT. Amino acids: CSANDRGPPRPQHF.